These T cell receptor beta chains were read from a single sample in a study of CD4 T cells in relation to SARS-CoV-2 and coronaviruses. These TCRs are of unknown antigen specificity. TCRdb keeps only in-frame clones here, not all; method: immunoSEQ multiplex PCR. The data contain 20,000 to 25,000 clones, roughly 69% of them singletons. Sequenced: CD4+ T cells from PBMCs, cultured in vitro. These receptors all stem from a human donor in good health. Both conserved end residues are part of each CDR3. D genes are given only for firm matches. Part of the rows lack a size; the others show once, few, many or a class for expanded clones.

DNA,CDR3,D,size,V,J
TGTGCCAGCAGCTTACGTCAGGGGAATGAAAAACTGTTTTTT,CASSLRQGNEKLFF,-,-,TRBV5-6,TRBJ1-4
TGTGCCAGCAGCCTCTCGGACAGGGGAACCTACGAGCAGTACTTC,CASSLSDRGTYEQYF,TRBD1,-,TRBV6-5,TRBJ2-7
TGTGCCAGCAGCCCAAGAGGGATATCCTACGAGCAGTACTTC,CASSPRGISYEQYF,-,-,TRBV7-3,TRBJ2-7
TGCGCCAGCAGCTTCGGAAGGGCCAATGAGCAGTTCTTC,CASSFGRANEQFF,-,-,TRBV5-1,TRBJ2-1
TGTGCCAGCAGTGCATCAGGGGGTCAGCCCCAGCATTTT,CASSASGGQPQHF,TRBD1,-,TRBV25-1,TRBJ1-5
TGTGCCAGCAGTTTGGAGCCCTCTGGGGCCAACGTCCTGACTTTC,CASSLEPSGANVLTF,-,-,TRBV6-5,TRBJ2-6
TGTGCCAGCAGTCCGGGACAGGGTGACAATGAAAGCTACTCTGGGGCCAACGTCCTGACTTTC,CASSPGQGDNESYSGANVLTF,TRBD1,few,TRBV27,TRBJ2-6
TGTGCCAGACCCTTGACTAGCGGGAAAAACATTCAGTACTTC,CARPLTSGKNIQYF,TRBD2,-,TRBV27,TRBJ2-4
TGTGCCAGCAGTTTTGGTGGAGGGGGAGCCAAAAACATTCAGTACTTC,CASSFGGGGAKNIQYF,-,once,TRBV27,TRBJ2-4
TGTGCCAGCAGCTTAGGACAGCGCACAGATACGCAGTATTTT,CASSLGQRTDTQYF,-,-,TRBV7-7,TRBJ2-3
TGTGCCAGTAGTACCCTCTGGGGGGCTAGCGCGAGCTCCTACGAGCAGTACTTC,CASSTLWGASASSYEQYF,-,-,TRBV19,TRBJ2-7
TGTGCCAGCAGTTTCCCCGGCGGAGGGGCAGATACGCAGTATTTT,CASSFPGGGADTQYF,-,-,TRBV27,TRBJ2-3
TGTGCCAGCAGCCAACAGGGGTACGGCACTGAAGCTTTCTTT,CASSQQGYGTEAFF,-,-,TRBV4-2,TRBJ1-1
TGCGCCAGCAGTGAAAACCGGGACAGGGTCGAAAAACTGTTTTTT,CASSENRDRVEKLFF,TRBD1,-,TRBV10-2,TRBJ1-4
TGTGCCAGCAGCCAGATAGCGGATTTATACAATGAGCAGTTCTTC,CASSQIADLYNEQFF,-,few,TRBV7-8,TRBJ2-1
TGTGCCAGCAGCCGTGAGGGGCTTCGCGCCTACGAGCAGTACTTC,CASSREGLRAYEQYF,-,-,TRBV3-1/TRBV3-2,TRBJ2-7
TGTGCCAGCAGCCCCGGGCCTCACGCGGGGAATGAGCAGTTCTTC,CASSPGPHAGNEQFF,-,once,TRBV7-3,TRBJ2-1
TGTGCCAGCAGCTTGGGGGGCGGGAGGTCCTACGAGCAGTACTTC,CASSLGGGRSYEQYF,TRBD2,few,TRBV5-6,TRBJ2-7
TGTGCCAGTACCCCATCGACAGGGATGGAGGAGACCCAGTACTTC,CASTPSTGMEETQYF,TRBD1,-,TRBV19,TRBJ2-5
TGTGCCAGCACTTTCAAGAAGGGCCCGTTCTTC,CASTFKKGPFF,-,few,TRBV21-1,TRBJ2-1
TGCGCCAGCAGCGGCGGGACACAACGCACCGGGGAGCTGTTTTTT,CASSGGTQRTGELFF,-,-,TRBV5-1,TRBJ2-2
TGCGCCAGCAGCCAAGATCGGGGTAGTTTGAACACTGAAGCTTTCTTT,CASSQDRGSLNTEAFF,-,-,TRBV4-1,TRBJ1-1
TGTGCCAGCGGTACGGGACTCTGGGGGGATACGCAGTATTTT,CASGTGLWGDTQYF,-,-,TRBV5-6,TRBJ2-3
TGTGCCACCAGAGGAAGTCGGACCGGGGAGCTGTTTTTT,CATRGSRTGELFF,-,-,TRBV24-1,TRBJ2-2
TGTGCCAGCAGACGACAGGGGGGTTACAATGAGCAGTTCTTC,CASRRQGGYNEQFF,TRBD1,-,TRBV5-6,TRBJ2-1
TGCGCCAGCAGCTTGGTCAGGGGGAGCTCCTACGAGCAGTACTTC,CASSLVRGSSYEQYF,TRBD1,-,TRBV5-1,TRBJ2-7
TGTGCCAGCAGTGACGGATTACTAGCGGGAGATGTAGATACGCAGTATTTT,CASSDGLLAGDVDTQYF,TRBD2,once,TRBV2,TRBJ2-3
TGTGCCAGTAGTAGCGAGGGCGGGATGTGGGAGACCCAGTACTTC,CASSSEGGMWETQYF,-,-,TRBV19,TRBJ2-5
TGCGCCAGCAGCGGCGGTGGCTCTGGGGCCAACGTCCTGACTTTC,CASSGGGSGANVLTF,-,-,TRBV5-1,TRBJ2-6
TGCAGTCTTAACAGCCAAGAGACCCAGTACTTC,CSLNSQETQYF,-,-,TRBV20-1,TRBJ2-5
TGCGCCAGCAGTGAGTCAAGAGACACTTTCGGAGCTTTCTTT,CASSESRDTFGAFF,-,few,TRBV10-1,TRBJ1-1
TGTGCCAGCAGCTTAGATTCGCCCGACAGGACTCGTGCCTACGAGCAGTACTTC,CASSLDSPDRTRAYEQYF,-,-,TRBV11-3,TRBJ2-7
TGCGCCAGCAGCCAAGAATATACGGCGGTATCATCAGGGCAGTACTTC,CASSQEYTAVSSGQYF,-,-,TRBV4-1,TRBJ2-7
TGTGCCAGCAGGCGTCTAGCGGTTGCCTACAATGAGCAGTTCTTC,CASRRLAVAYNEQFF,TRBD2,once,TRBV27,TRBJ2-1
TGTGCCAGCAGTGAAGCCTATAAAGGGGCGCAGTATTTT,CASSEAYKGAQYF,-,-,TRBV6-4,TRBJ2-3
TGTGCCAGCAGCGGATTCCGGGACAGCAAAGCTAACTATGGCTACACCTTC,CASSGFRDSKANYGYTF,TRBD1,-,TRBV9,TRBJ1-2